What follows describes a single T cell receptor beta chain. What it recognizes is unknown. Time point described: week 47, end of study. One vaccine dose held 300 ug of mutant IDH1 20-mer peptide and came with topical imiquimod. Sequenced by immunoSEQ multiplex PCR; TCRdb stores in-frame clones only, minus some. The data contain about 94,000 clones, under 90% of them singletons. The data are from a study of a mutant IDH1 vaccine in newly diagnosed glioma. This CDR3 contains 15 residues. J was trimmed by 4 bases and V by 5 bases; bases with no gene match: 7. Per the germline V gene, CDR1 is MDHEN and CDR2 is SYDVKM.

Sequencing used PBMCs, obtained from a glioma patient whose treatment included an IDH1 peptide vaccine. The J gene is TRBJ1-5, the V gene TRBV28, with TRBD1 identical over 8 bases. The clonotype originates from a woman in her fifties or sixties with glioma. The CDR3 nucleotides read TGTGCCAGCAGTCCCAGGACAGGGTTTAATCAGCCCCAGCATTTT. Amino acids: CASSPRTGFNQPQHF.